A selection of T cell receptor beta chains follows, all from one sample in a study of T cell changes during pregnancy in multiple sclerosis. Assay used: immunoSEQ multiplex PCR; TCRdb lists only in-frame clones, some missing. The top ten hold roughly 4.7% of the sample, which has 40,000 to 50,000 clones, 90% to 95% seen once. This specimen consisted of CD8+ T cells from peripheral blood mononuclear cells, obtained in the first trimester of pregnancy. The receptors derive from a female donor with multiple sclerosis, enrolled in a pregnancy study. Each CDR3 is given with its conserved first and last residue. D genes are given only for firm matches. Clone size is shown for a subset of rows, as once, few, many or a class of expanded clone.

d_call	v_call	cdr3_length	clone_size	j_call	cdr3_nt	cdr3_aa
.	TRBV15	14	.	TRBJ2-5	TGTGCCACCAGCACTATAGCGGCCCAAGAGACCCAGTACTTC	CATSTIAAQETQYF
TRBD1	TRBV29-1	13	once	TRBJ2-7	TGCAGCGTTGAGGGACAGGGTGTCTACGAGCAGTACTTC	CSVEGQGVYEQYF
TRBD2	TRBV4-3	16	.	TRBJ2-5	TGCGCCAGCAGCCAAGAGGTCGGGGGGGGCCAAGAGACCCAGTACTTC	CASSQEVGGGQETQYF
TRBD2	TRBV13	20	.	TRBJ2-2	TGTGCCAGCAGCCTTCTCGAGGGGACTAGCGCCCACTCGAACACCGGGGAGCTGTTTTTT	CASSLLEGTSAHSNTGELFF
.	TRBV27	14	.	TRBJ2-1	TGTGCCAGCAGTTTGATAGGGGGTAACAATGAGCAGTTCTTC	CASSLIGGNNEQFF
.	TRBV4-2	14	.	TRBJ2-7	TGTGCCAGCAGCCAAGATCGAGGAGGGTACGAGCAGTACTTC	CASSQDRGGYEQYF
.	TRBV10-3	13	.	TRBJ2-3	TGTGCCACCCTCGGGAGCACCCCAGATACGCAGTATTTT	CATLGSTPDTQYF
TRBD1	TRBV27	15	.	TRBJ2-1	TGTGCCAGCAGTTTATGGGACAGCCAAGCCAATGAGCAGTTCTTC	CASSLWDSQANEQFF
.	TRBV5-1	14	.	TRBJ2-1	TGCGCCAGCAGCTTGTGGCAGGGTGGCAATGAGCAGTTCTTC	CASSLWQGGNEQFF
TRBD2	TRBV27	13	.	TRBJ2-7	TGTGCCAGCAGTTTAAGCGGGACCGCCGAGCAGTACTTC	CASSLSGTAEQYF
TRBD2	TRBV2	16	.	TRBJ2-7	TGTGCCAGCAGTGAAAGCGGGGGGACTTCGTCCTACGAGCAGTACTTC	CASSESGGTSSYEQYF
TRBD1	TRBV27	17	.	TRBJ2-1	TGTGCCAGCAGTCCAAGGGTTCGACAGGGCGCCTACAATGAGCAGTTCTTC	CASSPRVRQGAYNEQFF
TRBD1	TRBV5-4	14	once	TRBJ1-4	TGTGCCAGCAGCTCCGGACAGGGGGCCAGAAAACTGTTTTTT	CASSSGQGARKLFF
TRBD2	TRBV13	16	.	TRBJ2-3	TGTGCCAGCAGCTTGGGGACTAGCTCCAGCACAGATACGCAGTATTTT	CASSLGTSSSTDTQYF
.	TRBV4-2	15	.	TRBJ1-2	TGTGCCAGCAGCCAAGAGGAAGGAGGGAGGGGTGGCTACACCTTC	CASSQEEGGRGGYTF
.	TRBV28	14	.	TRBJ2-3	TGTGCCAGCACCGGGAGCCTGAGCACAGATACGCAGTATTTT	CASTGSLSTDTQYF
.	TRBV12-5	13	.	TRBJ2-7	TGTGCTAGTGGTTTAAACGGGGCCTACGAGCAGTACTTC	CASGLNGAYEQYF
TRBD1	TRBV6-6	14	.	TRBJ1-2	TGTGCCAGCAGCCCGGACAGGGGAGGCTATGGCTACACCTTC	CASSPDRGGYGYTF
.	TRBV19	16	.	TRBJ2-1	TGTGCCAGTAGTATCAGTGTAGCGGTTAGCGGAAATGAGCAGTTCTTC	CASSISVAVSGNEQFF
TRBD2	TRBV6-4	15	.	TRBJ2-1	TGTGCCAGCAGTGACCTAGCGGGAGACTACAATGAGCAGTTCTTC	CASSDLAGDYNEQFF
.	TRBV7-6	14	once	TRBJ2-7	TGTGCCAGCAGTACAGCACCCCTCTCCTACGAGCAGTACTTC	CASSTAPLSYEQYF
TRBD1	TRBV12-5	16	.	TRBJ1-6	TGTGCTAGTGGGGATACAGGGGGCCTTTTTGGTTCACCCCTCCACTTT	CASGDTGGLFGSPLHF
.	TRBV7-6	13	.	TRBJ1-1	TGTGCCAGCAGCTTAAAAGGTACTAATGAAGCTTTCTTT	CASSLKGTNEAFF
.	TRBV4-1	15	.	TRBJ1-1	TGCGCCAGCAGCCAAGATAGTTCAGGGCTGGCTGAAGCTTTCTTT	CASSQDSSGLAEAFF
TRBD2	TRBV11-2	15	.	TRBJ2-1	TGTGCCAGCAGCTTACTAGCGGGGGCCTACAATGAGCAGTTCTTC	CASSLLAGAYNEQFF
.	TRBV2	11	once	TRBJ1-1	TGTGCCAGCACGGGGGGCACTGAAGCTTTCTTT	CASTGGTEAFF
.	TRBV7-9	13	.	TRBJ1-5	TGTGCCTACAGGGTTGGGTCGGGGCAGCCCCAGCATTTT	CAYRVGSGQPQHF
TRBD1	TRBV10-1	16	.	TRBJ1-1	TGCGCCAGCAGTGAAGTAGGACAGGCCGAAGACACTGAAGCTTTCTTT	CASSEVGQAEDTEAFF
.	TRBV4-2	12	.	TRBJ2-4	TGTGCCAGCAGCCAAGACCACGGCATTCAGTACTTC	CASSQDHGIQYF
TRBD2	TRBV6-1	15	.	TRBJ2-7	TGTGCCAGCAGTGAAGGGGCGGGAGCAGCCTACGAGCAGTACTTC	CASSEGAGAAYEQYF
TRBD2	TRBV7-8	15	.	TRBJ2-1	TGTGCCAGCAGCGAAGGACTAGCGGCCAACAATGAGCAGTTCTTC	CASSEGLAANNEQFF